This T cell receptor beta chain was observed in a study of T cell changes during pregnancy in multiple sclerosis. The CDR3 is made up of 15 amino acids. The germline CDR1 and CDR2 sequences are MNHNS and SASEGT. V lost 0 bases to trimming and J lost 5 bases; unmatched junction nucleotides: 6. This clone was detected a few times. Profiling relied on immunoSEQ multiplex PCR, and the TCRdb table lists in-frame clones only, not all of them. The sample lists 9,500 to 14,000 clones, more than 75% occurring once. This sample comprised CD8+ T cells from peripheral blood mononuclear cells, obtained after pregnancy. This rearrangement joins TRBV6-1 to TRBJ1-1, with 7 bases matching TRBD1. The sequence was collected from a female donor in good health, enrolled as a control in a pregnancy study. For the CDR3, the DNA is TGTGCCAGCAGTGAAGCCGAGGGGGCAGGTACTGAAGCTTTCTTT. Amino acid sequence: CASSEAEGAGTEAFF.